This T cell receptor beta chain was observed in a study of blood T cell repertoires in COVID-19. Germline-derived CDR1 and CDR2 are SGDLS and YYNGEE. CDR3 size: 12 residues. Trimming took off 4 bases at V and 5 bases at J, with 10 bases between the two ends. Produced via immunoSEQ multiplex PCR; TCRdb's table is partial and in-frame only. The table lists some 180,000 clones, 75% to 85% of them singletons. Seattle patients were enrolled while actively infected and followed longitudinally. The sample was peripheral blood. The receptor comes from a woman aged 35 to 49 with COVID-19, enrolled during active disease. J is TRBJ2-7 and V is TRBV9; D not certain. The CDR3 reads CASSSDTNEQYF. CDR3 in DNA: TGTGCCAGCAGCTCAGACACCAACGAGCAGTACTTC.